The rows below give T cell receptor beta chains drawn from one sample of a study of CD8 T cells in ankylosing spondylitis. In TCRdb, the 5' RACE reads were re-called with MiXCR into one record per CDR3 protein. The repertoire has hundreds of thousands of distinct CDR3 sequences, around 17% of them found once; the top ten carry approximately 40%. The sequencing input was blood, either unsorted or a sorted T cell fraction (not recorded which). These receptors were obtained from a male donor with ankylosing spondylitis. CDR3s leave out the opening cysteine and the closing phenylalanine or tryptophan.

V	J	CDR3
TRBV20-1	TRBJ2-1	SARGQGVLYNEQF
TRBV27	TRBJ1-1	ASSPWTSNTEAF
TRBV12-3/TRBV12-4	TRBJ2-2	ASSHPWGRSFTGELF
TRBV7-9	TRBJ1-1	ASSPEISNTEAF
TRBV29-1	TRBJ1-2	SVEEDNYGYT
TRBV11-2	TRBJ2-5	ASSLVSASGQETQY
TRBV20-1	TRBJ1-1	SALHGGAF
TRBV27	TRBJ2-5	ASSSMGLGETQY
TRBV5-6	TRBJ2-5	ASTETSGGIETQY
TRBV19	TRBJ2-7	ASSIGTATYEQY
TRBV7-9	TRBJ2-7	ASSRDRAHTPYEQY
TRBV2	TRBJ2-1	ASSVLAGGTGDSSEQF
TRBV10-3	TRBJ2-7	ATSPGSGGFTSYEQY
TRBV5-1	TRBJ2-7	ASSWTSGTGSSYEQY
TRBV5-6	TRBJ2-1	ASSLTRMFNEQF
TRBV7-9	TRBJ2-5	ASSLATGFEGETQY
TRBV12-3/TRBV12-4	TRBJ1-3	ASTTSSAAGNTIY
TRBV12-3/TRBV12-4	TRBJ2-5	ASTMGRETQY
TRBV4-1	TRBJ2-7	ASSQDPPLASGVARYEQY
TRBV14	TRBJ2-7	ASSPLGQINYEQY
TRBV12-3/TRBV12-4	TRBJ1-1	ASSWSNENTEAF
TRBV5-1	TRBJ1-1	ASSLEGMGTEAF
TRBV5-6	TRBJ1-1	ASSLAMDIFGEAF
TRBV29-1	TRBJ2-3	SVGQTDTQY
TRBV5-1	TRBJ2-3	ASSLEGASGTDTQY
TRBV5-1	TRBJ2-1	ASSLVQGARNEQF
TRBV27	TRBJ2-7	ASSLSGTGYEQY
TRBV6-1	TRBJ2-5	ASRASGQETQY
TRBV7-9	TRBJ2-1	ASSGRDRREVYNEQF
TRBV12-3/TRBV12-4	TRBJ1-1	ASSLEGRVTEAF
TRBV10-3	TRBJ1-2	AISNRDKYTTNYGYT
TRBV12-3/TRBV12-4	TRBJ2-3	ASSSPGSDTQY
TRBV6-1	TRBJ2-4	ASSEVLETGWNIQY
TRBV3-1	TRBJ2-2	ASRKTEPTGELF
TRBV29-1	TRBJ1-3	SVEYSYSGNTIY
TRBV4-1	TRBJ2-1	ASSQGRVREYNEQF
TRBV10-3	TRBJ2-1	AISESRYNEQF
TRBV27	TRBJ1-1	ASSVGWTEAF
TRBV6-7	TRBJ2-1	ASRRLAGGSRNEQF